This TCR beta chain appears in the sequencing data of a study of T-cell memory formation after mild COVID-19. Study-wide results and limits: Later expanders leaned CD4+, whereas clones that contracted between day 15 and 85 were balanced CD4/CD8. Contracting clones localized mainly to CM and EM when CD4+ and mainly to EMRA when CD8+.

In this sample, this clonotype is medium-sized. Antigen: not known. The CDR3 contains 15 residues. J was trimmed by 5 bases and V by 0 bases; bases with no gene match: 5. CDR1 and CDR2 from the germline V gene are SGHRS and YFSETQ. Using its own MiXCR run on the 5' RACE reads, TCRdb lists one record per CDR3 protein. The repertoire holds roughly 49,000 distinct CDR3 sequences, 27% seen once, with 35% to 50% in the top ten. The TCR was taken from a man aged 18 to 35 who had mild COVID-19 (a few samples of this study predate the infection). Cell type and time point are not known. The rearrangement joins TRBV5-1 to TRBJ2-7; 10 bases align to TRBD1. Material for sequencing was PBMCs or a T cell subset sorted from them (not recorded which). CDR3 nucleotides: TGCGCCAGCAGCTTGGAAGGACAGGGGGGGGACGAGCAGTACTTC. Translated, it gives CASSLEGQGGDEQYF.